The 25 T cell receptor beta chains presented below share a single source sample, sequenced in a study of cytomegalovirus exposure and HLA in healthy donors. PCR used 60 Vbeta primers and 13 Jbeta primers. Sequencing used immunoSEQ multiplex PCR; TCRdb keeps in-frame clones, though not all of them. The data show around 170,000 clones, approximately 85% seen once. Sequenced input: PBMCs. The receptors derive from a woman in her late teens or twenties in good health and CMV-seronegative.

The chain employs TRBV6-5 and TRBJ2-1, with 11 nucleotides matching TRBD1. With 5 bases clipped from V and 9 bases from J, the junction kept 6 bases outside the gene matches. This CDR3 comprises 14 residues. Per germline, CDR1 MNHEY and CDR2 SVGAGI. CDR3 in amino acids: CASSTDRGRVEQFF. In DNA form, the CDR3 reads TGTGCCAGCAGTACGGACAGGGGGCGGGTTGAGCAGTTCTTC.

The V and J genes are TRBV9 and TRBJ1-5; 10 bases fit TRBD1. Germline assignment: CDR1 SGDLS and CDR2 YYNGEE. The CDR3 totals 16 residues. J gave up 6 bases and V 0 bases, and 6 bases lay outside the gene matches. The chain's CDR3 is CASSVGSGTGVQPQHF. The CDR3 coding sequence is TGTGCCAGCAGCGTAGGATCCGGGACAGGGGTTCAGCCCCAGCATTTT.

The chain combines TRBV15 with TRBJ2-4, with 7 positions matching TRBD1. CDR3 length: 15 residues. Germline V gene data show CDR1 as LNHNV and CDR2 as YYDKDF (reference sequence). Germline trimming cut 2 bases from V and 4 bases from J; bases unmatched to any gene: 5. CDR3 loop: CATSRTGTDKNIQYF. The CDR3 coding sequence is TGTGCCACCAGCAGAACCGGGACAGATAAAAACATTCAGTACTTC.

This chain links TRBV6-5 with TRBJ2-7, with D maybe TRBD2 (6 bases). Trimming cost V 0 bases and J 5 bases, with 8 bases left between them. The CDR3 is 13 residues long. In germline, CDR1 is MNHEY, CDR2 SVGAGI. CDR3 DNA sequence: TGTGCCAGCAGTTACTCCCCGGGAGACGAGCAGTACTTC. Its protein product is CASSYSPGDEQYF.

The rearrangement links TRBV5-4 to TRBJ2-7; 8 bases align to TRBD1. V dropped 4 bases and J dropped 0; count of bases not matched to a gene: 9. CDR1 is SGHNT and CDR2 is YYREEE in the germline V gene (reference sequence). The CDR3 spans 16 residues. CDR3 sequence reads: CASSLGQGKLSYEQYF. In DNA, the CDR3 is TGTGCCAGCAGCCTAGGACAGGGAAAACTCTCCTACGAGCAGTACTTC.

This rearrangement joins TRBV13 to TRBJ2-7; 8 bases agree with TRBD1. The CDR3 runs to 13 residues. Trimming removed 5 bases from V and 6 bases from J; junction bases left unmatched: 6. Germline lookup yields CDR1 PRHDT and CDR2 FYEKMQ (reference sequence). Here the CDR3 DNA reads TGTGCCAGCAGCCAGGGCAGGGGGCGCGAGCAGTACTTC. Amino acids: CASSQGRGREQYF.

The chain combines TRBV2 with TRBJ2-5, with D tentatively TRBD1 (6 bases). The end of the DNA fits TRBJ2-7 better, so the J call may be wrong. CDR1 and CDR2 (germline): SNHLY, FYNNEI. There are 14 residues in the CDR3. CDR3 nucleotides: TGTGCCAGCAGAGAACTAACAGGGATCGGCGAGCAGTACTTC. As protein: CASRELTGIGEQYF.

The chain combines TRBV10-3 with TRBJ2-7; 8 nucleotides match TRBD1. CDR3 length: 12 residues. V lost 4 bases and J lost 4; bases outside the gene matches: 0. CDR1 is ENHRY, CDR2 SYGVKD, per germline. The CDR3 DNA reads TGTGCCATCAGTGGGACAGGGTACGAGCAGTACTTC. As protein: CAISGTGYEQYF.

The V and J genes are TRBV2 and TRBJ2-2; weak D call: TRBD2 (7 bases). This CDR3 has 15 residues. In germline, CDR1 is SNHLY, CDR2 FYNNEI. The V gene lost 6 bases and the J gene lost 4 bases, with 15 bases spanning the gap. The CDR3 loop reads CASSTKGGGTGELFF. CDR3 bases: TGTGCCAGCAGCACCAAGGGGGGGGGCACCGGGGAGCTGTTTTTT.

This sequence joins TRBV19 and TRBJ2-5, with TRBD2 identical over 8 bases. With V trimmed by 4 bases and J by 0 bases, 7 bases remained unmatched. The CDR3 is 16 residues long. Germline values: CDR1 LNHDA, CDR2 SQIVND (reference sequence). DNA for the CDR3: TGTGCCAGTAGTAAACAACTAGCGGAGTACCAAGAGACCCAGTACTTC. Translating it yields CASSKQLAEYQETQYF. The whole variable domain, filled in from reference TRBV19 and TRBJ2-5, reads DGGITQSPKYLFRKEGQNVTLSCEQNLNHDAMYWYRQDPGQGLRLIYYSQIVNDFQKGDIAEGYSVSREKKESFPLTVTSAQKNPTAFYLCASSKQLAEYQETQYFGPGTRLLVL.

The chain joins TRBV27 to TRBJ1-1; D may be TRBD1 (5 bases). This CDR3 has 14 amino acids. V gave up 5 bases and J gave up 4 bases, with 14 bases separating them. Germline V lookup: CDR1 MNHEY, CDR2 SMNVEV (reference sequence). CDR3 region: CASSQGPGGTEAFF. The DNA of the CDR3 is TGTGCCAGCAGTCAGGGCCCGGGGGGCACTGAAGCTTTCTTT.

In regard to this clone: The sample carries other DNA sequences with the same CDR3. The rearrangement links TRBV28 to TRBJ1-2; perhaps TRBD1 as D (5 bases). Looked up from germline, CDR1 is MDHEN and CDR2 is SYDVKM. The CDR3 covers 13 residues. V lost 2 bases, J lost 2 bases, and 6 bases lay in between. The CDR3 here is CASSLQGNYGYTF. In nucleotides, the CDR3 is TGTGCCAGCAGTTTACAGGGCAACTATGGCTACACCTTC.

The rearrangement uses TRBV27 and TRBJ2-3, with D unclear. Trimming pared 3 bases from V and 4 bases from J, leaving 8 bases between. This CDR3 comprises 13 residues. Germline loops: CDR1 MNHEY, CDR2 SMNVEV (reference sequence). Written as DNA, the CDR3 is TGTGCCAGCAGTTTCCATGAGCCAGATACGCAGTATTTT. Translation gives CASSFHEPDTQYF.

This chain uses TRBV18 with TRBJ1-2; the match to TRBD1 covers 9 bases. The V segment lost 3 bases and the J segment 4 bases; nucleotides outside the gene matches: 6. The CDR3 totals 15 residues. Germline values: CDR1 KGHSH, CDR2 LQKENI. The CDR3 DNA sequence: TGTGCCAGCTCACCGACAGGGGGTCTTGGCTATGGCTACACCTTC. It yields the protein CASSPTGGLGYGYTF. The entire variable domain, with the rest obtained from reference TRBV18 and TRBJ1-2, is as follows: NAGVMQNPRHLVRRRGQEARLRCSPMKGHSHVYWYRQLPEEGLKFMVYLQKENIIDESGMPKERFSAEFPKEGPSILRIQQVVRGDSAAYFCASSPTGGLGYGYTFGSGTRLTVV.

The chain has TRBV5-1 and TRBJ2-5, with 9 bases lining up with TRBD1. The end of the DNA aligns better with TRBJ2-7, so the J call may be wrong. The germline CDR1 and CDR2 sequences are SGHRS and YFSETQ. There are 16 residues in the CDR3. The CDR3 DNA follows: TGCGCCAGCAGCTTGGTAGGGGGACAGGGCTCCTACGAGCAGTACTTC. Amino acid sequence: CASSLVGGQGSYEQYF.

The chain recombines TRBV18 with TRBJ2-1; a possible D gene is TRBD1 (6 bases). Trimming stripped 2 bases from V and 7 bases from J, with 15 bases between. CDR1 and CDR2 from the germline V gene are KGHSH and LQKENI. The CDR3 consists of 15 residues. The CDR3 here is CASSPARGAENEQFF. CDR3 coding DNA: TGTGCCAGCTCACCAGCCAGGGGCGCGGAAAATGAGCAGTTCTTC.

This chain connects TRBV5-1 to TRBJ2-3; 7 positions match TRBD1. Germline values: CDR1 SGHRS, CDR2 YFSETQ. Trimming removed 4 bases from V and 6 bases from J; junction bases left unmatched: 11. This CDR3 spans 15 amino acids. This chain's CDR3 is CASSRRGQASDTQYF. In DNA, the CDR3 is TGCGCCAGCAGCCGGCGAGGACAGGCCTCCGATACGCAGTATTTT.

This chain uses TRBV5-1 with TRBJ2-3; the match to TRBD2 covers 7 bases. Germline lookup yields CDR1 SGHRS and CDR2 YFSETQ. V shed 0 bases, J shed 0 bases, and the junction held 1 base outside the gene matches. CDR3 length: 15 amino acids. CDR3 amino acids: CASSLASGSTDTQYF. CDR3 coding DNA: TGCGCCAGCAGCTTGGCTAGCGGAAGCACAGATACGCAGTATTTT.

The CDR3 nucleotides read TGTGCCAGCAGCTTACGGGGCGGGGGGCCTACCTACAATGAGCAGTTCTTC. It is translated as CASSLRGGGPTYNEQFF. V is TRBV13 and J is TRBJ2-1; TRBD2 matches 8 bases. This CDR3 comprises 17 residues. The V gene's germline CDR1 is PRHDT and CDR2 FYEKMQ (reference sequence). Losses at the gene ends were 2 bases for V and 2 bases for J; bases not matched to a gene: 8. The variable domain in full, with the rest retrieved from reference TRBV13 and TRBJ2-1, is AAGVIQSPRHLIKEKRETATLKCYPIPRHDTVYWYQQGPGQDPQFLISFYEKMQSDKGSIPDRFSAQQFSDYHSELNMSSLELGDSALYFCASSLRGGGPTYNEQFFGPGTRLTVL.

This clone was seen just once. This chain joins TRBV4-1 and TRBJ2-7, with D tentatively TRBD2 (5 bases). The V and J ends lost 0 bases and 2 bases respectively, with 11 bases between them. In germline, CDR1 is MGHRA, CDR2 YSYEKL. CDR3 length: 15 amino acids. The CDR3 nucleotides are TGCGCCAGCAGCCAAGATACGTCGGGGACCTACGAGCAGTACTTC. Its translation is CASSQDTSGTYEQYF.

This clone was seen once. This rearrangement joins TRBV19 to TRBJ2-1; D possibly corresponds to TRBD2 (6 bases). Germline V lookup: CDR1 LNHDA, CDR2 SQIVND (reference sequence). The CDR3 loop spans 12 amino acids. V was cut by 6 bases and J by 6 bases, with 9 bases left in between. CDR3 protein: CASSGRLNEQFF. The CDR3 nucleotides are TGTGCCAGTAGCGGGAGACTCAATGAGCAGTTCTTC.

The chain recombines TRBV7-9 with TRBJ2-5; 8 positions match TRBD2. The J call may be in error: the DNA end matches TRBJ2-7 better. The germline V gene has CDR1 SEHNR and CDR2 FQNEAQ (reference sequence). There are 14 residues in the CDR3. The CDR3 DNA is TGTGCCAGCAGCTCCGGGACTAGTTTTTACGAGCAGTACTTC. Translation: CASSSGTSFYEQYF.

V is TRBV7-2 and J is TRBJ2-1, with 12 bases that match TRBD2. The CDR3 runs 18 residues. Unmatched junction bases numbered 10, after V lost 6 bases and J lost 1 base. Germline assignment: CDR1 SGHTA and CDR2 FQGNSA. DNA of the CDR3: TGTGCCAGCAGGCGGACTAGCGGGACATTTTATTCCTACAATGAGCAGTTCTTC. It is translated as CASRRTSGTFYSYNEQFF. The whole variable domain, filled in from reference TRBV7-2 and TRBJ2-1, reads GAGVSQSPSNKVTEKGKDVELRCDPISGHTALYWYRQSLGQGLEFLIYFQGNSAPDKSGLPSDRFSAERTGGSVSTLTIQRTQQEDSAVYLCASRRTSGTFYSYNEQFFGPGTRLTVL.

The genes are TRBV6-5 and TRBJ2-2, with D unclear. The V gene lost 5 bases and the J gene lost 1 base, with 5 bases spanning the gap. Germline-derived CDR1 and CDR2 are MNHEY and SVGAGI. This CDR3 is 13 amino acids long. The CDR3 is CASSKQNTGELFF. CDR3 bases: TGTGCCAGCAGTAAGCAGAACACCGGGGAGCTGTTTTTT.

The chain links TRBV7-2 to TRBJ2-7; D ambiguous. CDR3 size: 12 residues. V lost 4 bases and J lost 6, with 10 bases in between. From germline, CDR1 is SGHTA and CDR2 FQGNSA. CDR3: CASSWAYSEQYF. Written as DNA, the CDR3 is TGTGCCAGCAGCTGGGCCTATTCCGAGCAGTACTTC.